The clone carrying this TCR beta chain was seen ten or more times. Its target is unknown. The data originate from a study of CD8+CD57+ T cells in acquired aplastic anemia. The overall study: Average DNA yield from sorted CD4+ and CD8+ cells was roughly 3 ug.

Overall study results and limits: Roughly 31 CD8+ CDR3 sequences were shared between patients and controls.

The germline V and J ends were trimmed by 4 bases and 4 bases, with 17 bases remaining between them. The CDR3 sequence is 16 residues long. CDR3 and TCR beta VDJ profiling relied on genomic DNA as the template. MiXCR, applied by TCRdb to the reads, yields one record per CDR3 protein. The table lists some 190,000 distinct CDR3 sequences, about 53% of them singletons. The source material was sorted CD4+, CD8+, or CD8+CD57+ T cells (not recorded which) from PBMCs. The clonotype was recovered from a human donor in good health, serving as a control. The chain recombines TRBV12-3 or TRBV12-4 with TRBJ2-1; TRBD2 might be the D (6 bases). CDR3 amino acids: CASSSGAGPGYNEQFF. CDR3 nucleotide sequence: TGTGCCAGCAGTTCCGGGGCGGGGCCCGGGTACAATGAGCAGTTCTTC.